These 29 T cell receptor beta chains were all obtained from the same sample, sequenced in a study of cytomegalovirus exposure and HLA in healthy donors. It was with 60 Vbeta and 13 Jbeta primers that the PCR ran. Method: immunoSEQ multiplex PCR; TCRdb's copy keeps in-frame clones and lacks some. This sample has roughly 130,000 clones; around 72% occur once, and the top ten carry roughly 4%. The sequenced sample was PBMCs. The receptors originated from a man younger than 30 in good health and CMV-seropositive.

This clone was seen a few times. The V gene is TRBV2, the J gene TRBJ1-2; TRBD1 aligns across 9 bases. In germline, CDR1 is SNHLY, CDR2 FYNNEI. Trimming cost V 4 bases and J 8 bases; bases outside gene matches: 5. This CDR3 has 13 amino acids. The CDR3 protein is CASSADRGRGYTF. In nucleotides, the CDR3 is TGTGCCAGCAGTGCGGACAGGGGTCGCGGCTACACCTTC.

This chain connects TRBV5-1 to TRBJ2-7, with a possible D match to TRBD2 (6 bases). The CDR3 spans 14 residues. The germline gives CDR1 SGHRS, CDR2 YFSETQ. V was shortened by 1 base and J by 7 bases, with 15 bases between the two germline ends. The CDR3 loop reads CASSLSAGRGEQYF. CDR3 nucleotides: TGCGCCAGCAGCTTGTCCGCGGGGCGAGGGGAGCAGTACTTC.

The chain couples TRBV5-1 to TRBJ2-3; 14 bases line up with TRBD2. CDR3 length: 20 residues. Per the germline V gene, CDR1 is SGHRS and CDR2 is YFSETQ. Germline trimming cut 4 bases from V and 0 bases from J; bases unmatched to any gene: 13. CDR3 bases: TGCGCCAGCAGCCCTAGACAGGGGACTAGCGGGAGATTTAGCACAGATACGCAGTATTTT. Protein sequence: CASSPRQGTSGRFSTDTQYF.

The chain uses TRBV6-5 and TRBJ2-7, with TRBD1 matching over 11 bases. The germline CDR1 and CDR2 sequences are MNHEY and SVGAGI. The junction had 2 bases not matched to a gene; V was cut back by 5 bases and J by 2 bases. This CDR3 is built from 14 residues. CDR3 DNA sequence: TGTGCCAGCAGTAGGGGACAGGGGGCCTACGAGCAGTACTTC. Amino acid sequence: CASSRGQGAYEQYF.

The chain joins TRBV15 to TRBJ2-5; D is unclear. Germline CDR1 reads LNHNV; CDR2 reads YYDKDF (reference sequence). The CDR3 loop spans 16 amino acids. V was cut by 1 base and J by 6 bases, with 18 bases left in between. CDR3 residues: CATSRAGVEMGKTQYF. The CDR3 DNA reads TGTGCCACCAGCAGAGCCGGAGTGGAGATGGGTAAGACCCAGTACTTC. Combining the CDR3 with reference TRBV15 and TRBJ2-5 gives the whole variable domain DAMVIQNPRYQVTQFGKPVTLSCSQTLNHNVMYWYQQKSSQAPKLLFHYYDKDFNNEADTPDNFQSRRPNTSFCFLDIRSPGLGDTAMYLCATSRAGVEMGKTQYFGPGTRLLVL.

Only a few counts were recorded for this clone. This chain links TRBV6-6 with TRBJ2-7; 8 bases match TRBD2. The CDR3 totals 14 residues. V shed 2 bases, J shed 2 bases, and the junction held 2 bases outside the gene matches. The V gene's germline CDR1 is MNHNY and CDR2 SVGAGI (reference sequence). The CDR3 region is CASSYSGGTYEQYF. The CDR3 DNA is TGTGCCAGCAGTTACAGCGGGGGAACCTACGAGCAGTACTTC.

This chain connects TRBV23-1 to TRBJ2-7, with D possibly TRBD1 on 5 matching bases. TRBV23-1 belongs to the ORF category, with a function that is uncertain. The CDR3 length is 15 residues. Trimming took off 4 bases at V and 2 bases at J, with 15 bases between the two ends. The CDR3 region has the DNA TGCGCCAGCAGTCCCCCATCAGGGTGTACCTACGAGCAGTACTTC. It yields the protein CASSPPSGCTYEQYF.

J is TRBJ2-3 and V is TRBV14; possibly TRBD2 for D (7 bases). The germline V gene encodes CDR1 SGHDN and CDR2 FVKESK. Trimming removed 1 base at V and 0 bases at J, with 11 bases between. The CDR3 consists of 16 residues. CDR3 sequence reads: CASSQVGGASTDTQYF. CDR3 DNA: TGTGCCAGCAGCCAAGTTGGGGGGGCGAGCACAGATACGCAGTATTTT.

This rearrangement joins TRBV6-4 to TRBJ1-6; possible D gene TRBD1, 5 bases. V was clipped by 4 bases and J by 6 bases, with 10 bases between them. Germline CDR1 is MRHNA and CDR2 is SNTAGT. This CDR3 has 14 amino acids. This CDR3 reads CASSAVQGNSPLHF. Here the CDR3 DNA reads TGTGCCAGCAGTGCGGTGCAGGGTAATTCACCCCTCCACTTT.

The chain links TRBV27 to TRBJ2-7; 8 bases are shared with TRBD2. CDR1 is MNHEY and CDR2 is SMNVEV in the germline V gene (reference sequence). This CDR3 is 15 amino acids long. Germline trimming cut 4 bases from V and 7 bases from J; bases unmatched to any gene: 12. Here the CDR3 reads CASSWIGTSPSEQYF. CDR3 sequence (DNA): TGTGCCAGCAGTTGGATCGGGACTAGTCCGTCTGAGCAGTACTTC.

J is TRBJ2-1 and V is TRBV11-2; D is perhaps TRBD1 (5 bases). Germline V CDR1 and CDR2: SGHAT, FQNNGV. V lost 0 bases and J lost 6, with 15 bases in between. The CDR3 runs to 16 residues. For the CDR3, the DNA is TGTGCCAGCAGCTTAGATCCAGACAGCAGTCTCAATGAGCAGTTCTTC. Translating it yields CASSLDPDSSLNEQFF.

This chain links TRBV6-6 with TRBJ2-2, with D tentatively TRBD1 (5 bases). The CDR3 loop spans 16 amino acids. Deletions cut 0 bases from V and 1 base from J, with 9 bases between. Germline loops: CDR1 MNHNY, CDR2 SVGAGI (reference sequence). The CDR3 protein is CASSYSKTENTGELFF. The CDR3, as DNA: TGTGCCAGCAGTTACTCGAAGACAGAGAACACCGGGGAGCTGTTTTTT.

CDR3 amino acids: CASSREITGGSETQYF. CDR3 coding DNA: TGCGCCAGCAGCCGGGAAATTACGGGGGGCAGTGAGACCCAGTACTTC. V is TRBV5-1 and J is TRBJ2-5; TRBD2 is a possible D gene (7 bases). V lost 4 bases and J 5 bases, leaving 21 bases between the germline ends. CDR1 SGHRS and CDR2 YFSETQ come from the germline V gene. The CDR3 has 16 residues.

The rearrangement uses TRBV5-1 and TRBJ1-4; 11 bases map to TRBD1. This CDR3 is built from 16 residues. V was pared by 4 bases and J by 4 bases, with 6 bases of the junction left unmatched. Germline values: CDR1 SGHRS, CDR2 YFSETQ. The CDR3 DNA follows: TGCGCCAGCAGCCGGGGGGACAGGGGGGATAATGAAAAACTGTTTTTT. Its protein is CASSRGDRGDNEKLFF.

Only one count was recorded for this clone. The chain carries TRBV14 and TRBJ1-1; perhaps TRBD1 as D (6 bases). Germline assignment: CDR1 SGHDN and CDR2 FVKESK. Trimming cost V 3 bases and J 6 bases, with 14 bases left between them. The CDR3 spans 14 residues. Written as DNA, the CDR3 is TGTGCCAGCAGCCACCCACAGGGATCCTCTGAAGCTTTCTTT. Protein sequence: CASSHPQGSSEAFF.

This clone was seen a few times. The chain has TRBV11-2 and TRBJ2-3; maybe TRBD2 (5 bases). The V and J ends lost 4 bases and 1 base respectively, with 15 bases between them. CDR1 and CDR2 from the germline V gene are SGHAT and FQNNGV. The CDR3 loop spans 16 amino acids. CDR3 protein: CASSSRTPEGTDTQYF. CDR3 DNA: TGTGCCAGCAGCTCCAGGACTCCGGAGGGCACAGATACGCAGTATTTT.

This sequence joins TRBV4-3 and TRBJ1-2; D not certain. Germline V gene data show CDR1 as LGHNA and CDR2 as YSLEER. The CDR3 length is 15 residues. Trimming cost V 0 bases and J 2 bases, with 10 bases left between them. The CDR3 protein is CASSQDRRRNYGYTF. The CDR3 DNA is TGCGCCAGCAGCCAAGATAGGCGCAGGAACTATGGCTACACCTTC.

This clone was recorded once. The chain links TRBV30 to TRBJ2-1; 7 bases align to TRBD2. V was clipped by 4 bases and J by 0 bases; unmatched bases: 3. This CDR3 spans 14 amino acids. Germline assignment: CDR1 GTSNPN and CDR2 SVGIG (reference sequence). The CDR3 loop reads CAWIPSGSYNEQFF. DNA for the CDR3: TGTGCCTGGATCCCTAGCGGCTCCTACAATGAGCAGTTCTTC.

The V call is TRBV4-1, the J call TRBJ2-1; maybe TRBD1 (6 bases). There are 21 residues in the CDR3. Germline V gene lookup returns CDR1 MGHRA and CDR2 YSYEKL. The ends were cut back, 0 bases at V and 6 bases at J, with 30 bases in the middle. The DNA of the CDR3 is TGCGCCAGCAGCCAAGATAGGCAGGGACACCGACCTGGTTTTCGGGTCAATGAGCAGTTCTTC. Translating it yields CASSQDRQGHRPGFRVNEQFF.

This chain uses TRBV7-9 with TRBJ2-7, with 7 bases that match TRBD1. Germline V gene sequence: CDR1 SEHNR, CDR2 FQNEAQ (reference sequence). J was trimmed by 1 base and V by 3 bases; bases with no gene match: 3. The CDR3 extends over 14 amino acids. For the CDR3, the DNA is TGTGCCAGCAGCTTCGGGACAGCATCCTACGAGCAGTACTTC. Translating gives CASSFGTASYEQYF.

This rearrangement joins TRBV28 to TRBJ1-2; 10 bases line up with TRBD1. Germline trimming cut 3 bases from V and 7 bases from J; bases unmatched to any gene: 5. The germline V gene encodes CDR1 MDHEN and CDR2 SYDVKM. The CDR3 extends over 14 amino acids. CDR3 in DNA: TGTGCCAGCAGTTTCGGGGACAGGGGTGTTGGCTACACCTTC. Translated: CASSFGDRGVGYTF.

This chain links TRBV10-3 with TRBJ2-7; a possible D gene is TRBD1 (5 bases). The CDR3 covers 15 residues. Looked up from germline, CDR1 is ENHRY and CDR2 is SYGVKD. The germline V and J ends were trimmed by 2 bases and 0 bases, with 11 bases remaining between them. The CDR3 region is CAISELQGFSYEQYF. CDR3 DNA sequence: TGTGCCATCAGTGAGCTGCAGGGATTCTCCTACGAGCAGTACTTC.

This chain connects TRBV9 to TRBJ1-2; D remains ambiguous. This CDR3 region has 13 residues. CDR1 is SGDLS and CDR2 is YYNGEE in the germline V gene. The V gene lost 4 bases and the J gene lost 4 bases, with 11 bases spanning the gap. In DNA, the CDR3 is TGTGCCAGCAGCCTAGCGGGGATCTATGGCTACACCTTC. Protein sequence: CASSLAGIYGYTF.

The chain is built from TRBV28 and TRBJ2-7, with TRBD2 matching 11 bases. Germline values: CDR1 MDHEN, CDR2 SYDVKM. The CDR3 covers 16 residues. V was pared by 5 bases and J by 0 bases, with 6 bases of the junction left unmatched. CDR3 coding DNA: TGTGCCAGCAGTCCCACTAGCGGGGGAAGCTCCTACGAGCAGTACTTC. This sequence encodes CASSPTSGGSSYEQYF. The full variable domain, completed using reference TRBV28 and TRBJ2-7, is DVKVTQSSRYLVKRTGEKVFLECVQDMDHENMFWYRQDPGLGLRLIYFSYDVKMKEKGDIPEGYSVSREKKERFSLILESASTNQTSMYLCASSPTSGGSSYEQYFGPGTRLTVT.

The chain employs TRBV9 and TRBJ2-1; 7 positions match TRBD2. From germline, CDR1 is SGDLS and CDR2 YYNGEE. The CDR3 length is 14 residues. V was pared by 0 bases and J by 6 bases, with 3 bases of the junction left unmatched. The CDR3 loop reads CASSVGGGPNEQFF. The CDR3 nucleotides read TGTGCCAGCAGCGTAGGGGGAGGGCCCAATGAGCAGTTCTTC.

The CDR3 bases are TGTGCCACCTCGGACTTCTACGAGCAGTACTTC. Translation gives CATSDFYEQYF. The V call is TRBV15, the J call TRBJ2-7; D possibly corresponds to TRBD2 (5 bases). There are 11 residues in the CDR3. Per the germline V gene, CDR1 is LNHNV and CDR2 is YYDKDF (reference sequence). Between the trimmed V and J ends, which lost 8 bases and 3 bases, there was a span of 8 bases. The full variable domain, in which reference TRBV15 and TRBJ2-7 provide the parts outside the CDR3, is DAMVIQNPRYQVTQFGKPVTLSCSQTLNHNVMYWYQQKSSQAPKLLFHYYDKDFNNEADTPDNFQSRRPNTSFCFLDIRSPGLGDTAMYLCATSDFYEQYFGPGTRLTVT.

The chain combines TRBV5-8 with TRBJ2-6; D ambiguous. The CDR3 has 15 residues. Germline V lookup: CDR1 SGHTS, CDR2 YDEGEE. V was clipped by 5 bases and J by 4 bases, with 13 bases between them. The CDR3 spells CASRHRLRGANVLTF. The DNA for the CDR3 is TGTGCCAGCAGACACCGACTGCGAGGGGCCAACGTCCTGACTTTC.

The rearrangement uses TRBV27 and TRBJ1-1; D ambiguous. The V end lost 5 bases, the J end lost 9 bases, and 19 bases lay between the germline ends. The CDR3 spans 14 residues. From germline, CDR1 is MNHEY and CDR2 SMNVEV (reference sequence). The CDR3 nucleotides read TGTGCCAGCAGTGCCGAACGCCAGGCCTCCCAAGCTTTCTTT. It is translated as CASSAERQASQAFF.

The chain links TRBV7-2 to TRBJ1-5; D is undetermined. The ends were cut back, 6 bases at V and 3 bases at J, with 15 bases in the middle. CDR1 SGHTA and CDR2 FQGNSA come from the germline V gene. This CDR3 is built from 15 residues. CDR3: CASSSGLESNQPQHF. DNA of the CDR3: TGTGCCAGCAGTTCCGGTCTCGAGTCCAATCAGCCCCAGCATTTT. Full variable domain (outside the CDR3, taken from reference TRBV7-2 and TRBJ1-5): GAGVSQSPSNKVTEKGKDVELRCDPISGHTALYWYRQSLGQGLEFLIYFQGNSAPDKSGLPSDRFSAERTGGSVSTLTIQRTQQEDSAVYLCASSSGLESNQPQHFGDGTRLSIL.